The entry that follows covers one T cell receptor beta chain sequence. What it binds is not known. The assay was immunoSEQ multiplex PCR, and TCRdb's table has in-frame clones only and misses some. The sample lists roughly 80,000 clones; roughly 80% were seen once. This specimen comes from a study of radiotherapy plus CTLA-4 blockade in lung cancer. Study results and limitations: Early shifts in blood T cell clones, with interferon-beta, reportedly predicted response best.

This CDR3 has 13 amino acids. Trimming took 6 bases from V and 8 from J; bases not matched to a gene: 9. Germline CDR1 reads SQVTM; CDR2 reads ANQGSEA. The chain uses TRBV29-1 and TRBJ2-1; 8 nucleotides align to TRBD2. The material sequenced was peripheral blood, taken from a patient treated with radiotherapy plus ipilimumab. The TCR was taken from a human donor with non-small cell lung cancer whose response to radiotherapy plus ipilimumab could not be evaluated. CDR3: CSVGTSRGYEQFF. CDR3 in DNA: TGCAGCGTCGGGACTAGTAGGGGGTATGAGCAGTTCTTC.